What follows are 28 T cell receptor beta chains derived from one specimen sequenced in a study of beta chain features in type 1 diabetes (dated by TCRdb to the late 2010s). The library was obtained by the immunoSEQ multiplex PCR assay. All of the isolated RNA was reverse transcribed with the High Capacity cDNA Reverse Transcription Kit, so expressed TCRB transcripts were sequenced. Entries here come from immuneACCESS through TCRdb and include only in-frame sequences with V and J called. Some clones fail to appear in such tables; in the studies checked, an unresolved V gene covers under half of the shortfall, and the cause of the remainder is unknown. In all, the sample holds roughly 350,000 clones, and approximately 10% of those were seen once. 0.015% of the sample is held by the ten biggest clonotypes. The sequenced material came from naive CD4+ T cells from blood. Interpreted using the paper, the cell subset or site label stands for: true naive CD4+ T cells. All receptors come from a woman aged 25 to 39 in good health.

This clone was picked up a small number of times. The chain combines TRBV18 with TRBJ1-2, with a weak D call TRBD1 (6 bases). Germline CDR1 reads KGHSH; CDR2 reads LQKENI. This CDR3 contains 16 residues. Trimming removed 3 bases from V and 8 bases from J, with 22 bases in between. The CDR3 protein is CASSPSPGAPAGGYTF. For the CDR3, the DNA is TGTGCCAGCTCACCTTCGCCGGGGGCCCCAGCGGGGGGCTACACCTTC.

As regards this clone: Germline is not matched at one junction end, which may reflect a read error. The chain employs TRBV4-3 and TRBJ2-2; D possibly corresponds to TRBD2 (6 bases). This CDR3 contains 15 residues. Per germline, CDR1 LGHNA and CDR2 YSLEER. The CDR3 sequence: CASGQEGGIAGELFF. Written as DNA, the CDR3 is TGCGCCAGCGGCCAAGAAGGCGGGATTGCCGGGGAGCTGTTTTTT.

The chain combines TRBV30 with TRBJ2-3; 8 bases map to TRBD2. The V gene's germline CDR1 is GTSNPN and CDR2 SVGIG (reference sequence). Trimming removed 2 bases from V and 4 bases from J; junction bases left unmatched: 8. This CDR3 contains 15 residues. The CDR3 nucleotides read TGTGCCTGGAGTTCACGCGGGGGGCGCGCAGATACGCAGTATTTT. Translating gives CAWSSRGGRADTQYF.

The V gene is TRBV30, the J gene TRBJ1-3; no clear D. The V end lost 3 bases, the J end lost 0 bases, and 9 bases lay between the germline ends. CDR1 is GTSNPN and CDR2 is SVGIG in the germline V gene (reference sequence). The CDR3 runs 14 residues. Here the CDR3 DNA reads TGTGCCTGGAGCCCAGGAAACTCTGGAAACACCATATATTTT. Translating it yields CAWSPGNSGNTIYF.

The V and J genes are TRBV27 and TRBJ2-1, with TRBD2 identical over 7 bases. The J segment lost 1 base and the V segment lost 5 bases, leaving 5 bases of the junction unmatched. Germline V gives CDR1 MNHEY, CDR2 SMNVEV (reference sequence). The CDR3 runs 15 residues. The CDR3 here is CASSAGLLSYNEQFF. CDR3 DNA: TGTGCCAGCAGTGCGGGACTACTTTCCTACAATGAGCAGTTCTTC.

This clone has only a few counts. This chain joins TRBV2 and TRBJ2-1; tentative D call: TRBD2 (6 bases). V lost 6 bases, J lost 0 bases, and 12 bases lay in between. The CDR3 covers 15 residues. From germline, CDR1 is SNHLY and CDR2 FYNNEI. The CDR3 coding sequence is TGTGCCAGCAGGACTACGACTAGCTCCTACAATGAGCAGTTCTTC. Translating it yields CASRTTTSSYNEQFF.

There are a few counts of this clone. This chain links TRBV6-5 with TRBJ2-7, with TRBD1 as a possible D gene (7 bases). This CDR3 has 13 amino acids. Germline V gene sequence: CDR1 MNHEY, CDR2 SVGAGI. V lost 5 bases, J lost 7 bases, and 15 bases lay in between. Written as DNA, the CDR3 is TGTGCCAGCAGTCCTGACAGGGCGGGGGAGCAGTACTTC. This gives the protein CASSPDRAGEQYF.

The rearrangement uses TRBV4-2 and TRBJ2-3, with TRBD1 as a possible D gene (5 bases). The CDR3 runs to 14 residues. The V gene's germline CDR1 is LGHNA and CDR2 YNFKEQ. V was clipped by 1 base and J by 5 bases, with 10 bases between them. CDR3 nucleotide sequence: TGTGCCAGCAGCCAAGGGGGCGCAGTAGATACGCAGTATTTT. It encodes CASSQGGAVDTQYF.

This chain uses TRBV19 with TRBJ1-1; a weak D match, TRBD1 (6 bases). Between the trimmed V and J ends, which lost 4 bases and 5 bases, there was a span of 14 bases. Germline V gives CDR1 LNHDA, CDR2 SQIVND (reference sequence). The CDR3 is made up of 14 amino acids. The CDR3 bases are TGTGCCAGTAGTACCCGAGGACAGTCTACTGAAGCTTTCTTT. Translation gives CASSTRGQSTEAFF.

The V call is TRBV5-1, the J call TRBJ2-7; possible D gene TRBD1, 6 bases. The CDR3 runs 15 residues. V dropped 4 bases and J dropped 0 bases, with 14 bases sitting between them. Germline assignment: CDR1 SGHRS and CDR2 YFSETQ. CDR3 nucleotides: TGCGCCAGCAGCCCACTGACGACAGGCTCCTACGAGCAGTACTTC. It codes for CASSPLTTGSYEQYF.

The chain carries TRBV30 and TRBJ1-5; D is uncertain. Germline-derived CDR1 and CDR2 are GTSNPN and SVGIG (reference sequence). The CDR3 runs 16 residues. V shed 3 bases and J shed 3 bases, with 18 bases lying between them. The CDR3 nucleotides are TGTGCCTGGAGCGCTTTCCCGGGAGGATACAATCAGCCCCAGCATTTT. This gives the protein CAWSAFPGGYNQPQHF.

The CDR3 DNA reads TGTGCCAGCAGCTTCGGACTAGCGGGTAAAATAACAGATACGCAGTATTTT. This translates into CASSFGLAGKITDTQYF. V usage is TRBV5-4 and J usage is TRBJ2-3; 11 bases are shared with TRBD2. CDR1 SGHNT and CDR2 YYREEE come from the germline V gene (reference sequence). Losses at the gene ends were 2 bases for V and 3 bases for J; bases not matched to a gene: 8. The CDR3 loop spans 17 amino acids.

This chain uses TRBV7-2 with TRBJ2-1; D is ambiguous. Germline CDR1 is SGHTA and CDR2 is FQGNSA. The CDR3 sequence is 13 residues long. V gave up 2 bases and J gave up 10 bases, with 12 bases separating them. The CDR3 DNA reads TGTGCCAGCAGCTTACCGGGTCGACGGGAGCAGTTCTTC. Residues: CASSLPGRREQFF. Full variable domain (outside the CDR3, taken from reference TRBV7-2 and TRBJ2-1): GAGVSQSPSNKVTEKGKDVELRCDPISGHTALYWYRQSLGQGLEFLIYFQGNSAPDKSGLPSDRFSAERTGGSVSTLTIQRTQQEDSAVYLCASSLPGRREQFFGPGTRLTVL.

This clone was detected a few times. CDR3 loop: CASSYREGRYEQYF. In DNA, the CDR3 is TGTGCCAGCAGTTACCGGGAGGGCCGTTACGAGCAGTACTTC. The chain links TRBV27 to TRBJ2-7; 8 bases are shared with TRBD2. The CDR3 is 14 amino acids. The J segment lost 4 bases and the V segment lost 4 bases, leaving 6 bases of the junction unmatched. The germline V gene has CDR1 MNHEY and CDR2 SMNVEV (reference sequence).

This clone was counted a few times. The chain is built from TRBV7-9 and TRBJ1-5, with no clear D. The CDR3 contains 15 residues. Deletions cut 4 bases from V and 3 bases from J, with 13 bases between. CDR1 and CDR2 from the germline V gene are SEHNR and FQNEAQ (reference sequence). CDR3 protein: CASSSEGIVNQPQHF. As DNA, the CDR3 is TGTGCCAGCAGCTCGGAGGGCATCGTCAATCAGCCCCAGCATTTT.

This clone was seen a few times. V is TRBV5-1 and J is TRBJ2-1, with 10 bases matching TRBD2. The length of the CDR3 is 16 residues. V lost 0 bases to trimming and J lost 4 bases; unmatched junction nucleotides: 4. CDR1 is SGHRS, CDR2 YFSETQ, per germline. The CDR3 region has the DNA TGCGCCAGCAGCTTGGCACTAGCGGGATCGTACAATGAGCAGTTCTTC. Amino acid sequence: CASSLALAGSYNEQFF.

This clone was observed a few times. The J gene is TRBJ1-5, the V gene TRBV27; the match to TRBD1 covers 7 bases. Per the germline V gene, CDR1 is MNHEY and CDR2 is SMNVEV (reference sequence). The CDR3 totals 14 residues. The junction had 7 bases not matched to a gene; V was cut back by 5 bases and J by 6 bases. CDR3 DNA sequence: TGTGCCAGCAGTACGACAGGGTCGCGTCAGCCCCAGCATTTT. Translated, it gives CASSTTGSRQPQHF.

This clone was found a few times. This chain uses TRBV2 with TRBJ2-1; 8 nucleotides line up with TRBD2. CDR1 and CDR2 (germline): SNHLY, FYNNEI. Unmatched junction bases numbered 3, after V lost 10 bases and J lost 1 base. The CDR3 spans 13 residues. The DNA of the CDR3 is TGTGCCACCGGACTAGCATCCTACAATGAGCAGTTCTTC. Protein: CATGLASYNEQFF. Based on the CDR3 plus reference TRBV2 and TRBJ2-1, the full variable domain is EPEVTQTPSHQVTQMGQEVILRCVPISNHLYFYWYRQILGQKVEFLVSFYNNEISEKSEIFDDQFSVERPDGSNFTLKIRSTKLEDSAMYFCATGLASYNEQFFGPGTRLTVL.

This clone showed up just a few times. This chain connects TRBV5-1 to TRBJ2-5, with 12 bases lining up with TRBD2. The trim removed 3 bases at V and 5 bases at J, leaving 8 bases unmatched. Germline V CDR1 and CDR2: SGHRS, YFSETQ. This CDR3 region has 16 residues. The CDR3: CASSSSSGRGTETQYF. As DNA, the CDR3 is TGCGCCAGCAGCTCTTCTAGCGGGAGGGGCACGGAGACCCAGTACTTC.

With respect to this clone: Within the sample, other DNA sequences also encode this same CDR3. The CDR3 sequence is CASSPPGQPYEQYF. The CDR3 DNA follows: TGTGCCAGCTCACCACCGGGGCAGCCCTACGAGCAGTACTTC. The V gene is TRBV18, the J gene TRBJ2-7; D may be TRBD1 (5 bases). Trimming removed 0 bases from V and 2 bases from J, with 8 bases in between. The germline CDR1 and CDR2 sequences are KGHSH and LQKENI. The CDR3 runs to 14 residues.

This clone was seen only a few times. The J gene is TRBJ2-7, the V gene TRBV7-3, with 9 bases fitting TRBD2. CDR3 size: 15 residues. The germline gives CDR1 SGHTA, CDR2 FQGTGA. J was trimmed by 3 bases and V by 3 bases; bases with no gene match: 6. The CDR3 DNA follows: TGTGCCAGCAGCTTCGGAGCTAGCGGGGTCTACGAGCAGTACTTC. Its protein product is CASSFGASGVYEQYF.

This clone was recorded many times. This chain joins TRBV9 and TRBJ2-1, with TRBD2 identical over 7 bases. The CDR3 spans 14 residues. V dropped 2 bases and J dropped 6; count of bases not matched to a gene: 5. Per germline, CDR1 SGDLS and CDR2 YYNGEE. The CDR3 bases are TGTGCCAGCAGCGTTAGGGGAGGGCTCAATGAGCAGTTCTTC. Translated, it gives CASSVRGGLNEQFF.

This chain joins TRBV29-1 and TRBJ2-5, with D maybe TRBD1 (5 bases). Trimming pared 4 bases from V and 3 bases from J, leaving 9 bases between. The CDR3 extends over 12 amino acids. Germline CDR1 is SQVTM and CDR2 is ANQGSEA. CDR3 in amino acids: CSVGQWEETQYF. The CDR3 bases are TGCAGCGTTGGACAGTGGGAAGAGACCCAGTACTTC.

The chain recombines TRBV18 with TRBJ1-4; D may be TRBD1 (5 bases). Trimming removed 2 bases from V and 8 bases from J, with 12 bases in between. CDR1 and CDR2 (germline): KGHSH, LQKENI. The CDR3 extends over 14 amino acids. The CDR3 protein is CASSPGGVEEKLFF. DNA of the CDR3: TGTGCCAGCTCACCAGGAGGGGTTGAGGAAAAACTGTTTTTT.

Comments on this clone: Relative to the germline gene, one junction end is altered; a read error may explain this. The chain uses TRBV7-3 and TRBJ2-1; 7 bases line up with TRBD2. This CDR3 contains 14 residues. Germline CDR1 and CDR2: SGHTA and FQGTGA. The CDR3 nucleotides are TGTGCCAGCAGCCCCACAAGGGACTACAGTGAGCAGTTCTTC. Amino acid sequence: CASSPTRDYSEQFF.

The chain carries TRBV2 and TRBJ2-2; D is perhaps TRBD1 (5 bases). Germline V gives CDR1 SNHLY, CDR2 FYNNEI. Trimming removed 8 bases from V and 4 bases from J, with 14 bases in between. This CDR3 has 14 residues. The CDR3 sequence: CASPRGWVTGELFF. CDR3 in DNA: TGTGCCAGCCCAAGGGGATGGGTCACCGGGGAGCTGTTTTTT.

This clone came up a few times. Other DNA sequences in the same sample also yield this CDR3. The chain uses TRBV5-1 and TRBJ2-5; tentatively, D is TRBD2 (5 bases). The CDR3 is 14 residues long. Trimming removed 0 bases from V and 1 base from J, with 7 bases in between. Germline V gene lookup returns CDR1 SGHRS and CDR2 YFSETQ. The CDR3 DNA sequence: TGCGCCAGCAGCTTGGGGACTTTCCAAGAGACCCAGTACTTC. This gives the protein CASSLGTFQETQYF.

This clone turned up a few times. The CDR3, as DNA: TGTGCCAGCAGCTCAATCGGGGTGAGCACAGATACGCAGTATTTT. Protein product: CASSSIGVSTDTQYF. The rearrangement uses TRBV7-3 and TRBJ2-3; possibly TRBD2 for D (5 bases). Germline CDR1 reads SGHTA; CDR2 reads FQGTGA. The CDR3 sequence is 15 residues long. Between the trimmed V and J ends, which lost 4 bases and 0 bases, there was a span of 11 bases.